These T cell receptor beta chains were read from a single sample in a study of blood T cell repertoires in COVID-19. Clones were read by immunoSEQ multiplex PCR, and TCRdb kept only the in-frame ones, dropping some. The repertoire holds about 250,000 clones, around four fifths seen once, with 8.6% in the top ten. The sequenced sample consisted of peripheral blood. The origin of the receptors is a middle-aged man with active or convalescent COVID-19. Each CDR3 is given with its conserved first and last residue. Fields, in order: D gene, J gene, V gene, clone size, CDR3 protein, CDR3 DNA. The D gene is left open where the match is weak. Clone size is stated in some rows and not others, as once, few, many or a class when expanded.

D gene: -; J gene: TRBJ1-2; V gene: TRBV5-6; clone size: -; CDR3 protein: CASSWTPGGADGYTF; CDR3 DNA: TGTGCCAGCAGCTGGACTCCGGGGGGGGCCGATGGCTACACCTTC
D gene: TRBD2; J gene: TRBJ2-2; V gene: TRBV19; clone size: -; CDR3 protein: CASGWSGGNTGELFF; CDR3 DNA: TGTGCCAGTGGGTGGAGCGGGGGAAACACCGGGGAGCTGTTTTTT
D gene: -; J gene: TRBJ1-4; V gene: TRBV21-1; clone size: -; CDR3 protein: CASSQRMGPVGEKLFF; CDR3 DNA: TGTGCCAGCAGCCAACGAATGGGGCCGGTGGGTGAAAAACTGTTTTTT
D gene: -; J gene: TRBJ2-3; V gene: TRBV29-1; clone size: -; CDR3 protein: CSGGPGDTQYF; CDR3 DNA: TGCAGCGGGGGGCCGGGAGATACGCAGTATTTT
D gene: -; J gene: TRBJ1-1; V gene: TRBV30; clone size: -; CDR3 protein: CAWSLRGGMNTEAFF; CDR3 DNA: TGTGCCTGGAGCCTCCGGGGGGGGATGAACACTGAAGCTTTCTTT
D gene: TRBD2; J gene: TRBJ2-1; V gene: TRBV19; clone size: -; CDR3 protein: CASLDSGENEQFF; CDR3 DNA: TGTGCCAGCTTAGATAGCGGGGAGAATGAGCAGTTCTTC
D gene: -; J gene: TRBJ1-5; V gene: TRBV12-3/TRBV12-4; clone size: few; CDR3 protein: CASSSHSNQPQHF; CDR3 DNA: TGTGCCAGCAGTTCCCATAGCAATCAGCCCCAGCATTTT
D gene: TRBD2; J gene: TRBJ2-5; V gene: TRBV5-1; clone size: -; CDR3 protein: CASSLDLAGGQGTQYF; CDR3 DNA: TGCGCCAGCAGCTTGGACCTAGCGGGGGGCCAGGGGACCCAGTACTTC
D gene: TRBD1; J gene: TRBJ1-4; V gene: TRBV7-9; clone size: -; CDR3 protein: CASSPGTGGGLNEKLFF; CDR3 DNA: TGTGCCAGCAGCCCCGGGACAGGGGGCGGCCTCAATGAAAAACTGTTTTTT
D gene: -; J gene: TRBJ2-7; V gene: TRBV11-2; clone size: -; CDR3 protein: CASSLYFYEQYF; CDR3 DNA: TGTGCCAGCAGCTTATATTTCTACGAGCAGTACTTC
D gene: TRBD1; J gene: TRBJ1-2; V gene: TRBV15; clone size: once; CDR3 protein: CATSRDGTGGEDGYTF; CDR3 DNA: TGTGCCACCAGCAGAGATGGGACAGGGGGGGAGGATGGCTACACCTTC
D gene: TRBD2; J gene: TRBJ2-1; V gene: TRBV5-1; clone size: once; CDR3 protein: CASMVSGGTYNEQFF; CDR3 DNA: TGCGCCAGCATGGTCAGCGGGGGGACATACAATGAGCAGTTCTTC
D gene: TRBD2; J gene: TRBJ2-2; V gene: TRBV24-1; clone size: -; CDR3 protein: CATSDPPTSGIGTGELFF; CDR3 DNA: TGTGCCACCAGTGACCCCCCGACTAGCGGGATTGGCACCGGGGAGCTGTTTTTT
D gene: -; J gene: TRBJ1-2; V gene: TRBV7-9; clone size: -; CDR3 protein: CASSLFRDGRPGGYTF; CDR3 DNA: TGTGCCAGCAGCCTCTTCCGGGACGGGAGGCCTGGTGGCTACACCTTC
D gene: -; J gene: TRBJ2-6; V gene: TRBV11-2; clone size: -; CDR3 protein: CASSLEGLGANVLTF; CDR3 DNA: TGTGCCAGCAGCTTAGAGGGGCTAGGGGCCAACGTCCTGACTTTC
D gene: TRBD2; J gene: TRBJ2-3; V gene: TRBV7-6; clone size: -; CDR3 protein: CASSERLAATQYF; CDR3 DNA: TGTGCCAGCAGCGAACGACTAGCGGCTACGCAGTATTTT
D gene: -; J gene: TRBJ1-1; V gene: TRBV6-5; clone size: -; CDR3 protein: CASSKQGRNTEAFF; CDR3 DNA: TGTGCCAGCAGTAAACAGGGTAGGAACACTGAAGCTTTCTTT
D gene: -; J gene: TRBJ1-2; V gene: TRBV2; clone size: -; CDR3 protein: CASRAGQPNYGYTF; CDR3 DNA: TGTGCCAGCAGGGCCGGACAGCCTAACTATGGCTACACCTTC
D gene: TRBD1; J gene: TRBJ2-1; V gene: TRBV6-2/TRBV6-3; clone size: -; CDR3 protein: CASSSFTGQGPYNEQFF; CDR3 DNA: TGTGCCAGCAGTTCCTTTACGGGACAGGGACCCTACAATGAGCAGTTCTTC
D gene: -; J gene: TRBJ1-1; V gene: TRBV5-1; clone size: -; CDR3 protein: CASSLVLSGNTEAFF; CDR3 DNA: TGCGCCAGCAGCTTGGTGTTGAGTGGGAACACTGAAGCTTTCTTT
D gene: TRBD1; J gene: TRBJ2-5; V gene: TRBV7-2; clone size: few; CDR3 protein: CASSLGTGGRETQYF; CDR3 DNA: TGTGCCAGCAGCTTGGGGACAGGGGGCCGAGAGACCCAGTACTTC
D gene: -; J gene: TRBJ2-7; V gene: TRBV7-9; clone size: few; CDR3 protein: CASSLARYEQYF; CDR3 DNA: TGTGCCAGCAGCTTAGCCCGTTACGAGCAGTACTTC
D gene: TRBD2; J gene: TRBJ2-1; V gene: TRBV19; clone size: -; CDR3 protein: CASSIAGGLGTEQFF; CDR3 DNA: TGTGCCAGTAGTATTGCGGGAGGGCTTGGGACTGAGCAGTTCTTC
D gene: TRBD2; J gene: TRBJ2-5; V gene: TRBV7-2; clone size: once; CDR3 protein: CASSPPGLAGQETQYF; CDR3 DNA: TGTGCCAGCAGCCCGCCCGGACTAGCGGGGCAAGAGACCCAGTACTTC
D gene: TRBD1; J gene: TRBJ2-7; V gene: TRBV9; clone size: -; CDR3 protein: CASSVGPGTGLVEQYF; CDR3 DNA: TGTGCCAGCAGCGTAGGCCCCGGGACAGGGCTCGTCGAGCAGTACTTC
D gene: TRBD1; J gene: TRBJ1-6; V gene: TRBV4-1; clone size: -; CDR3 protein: CASSQEPGQGARPLHF; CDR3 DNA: TGCGCCAGCAGCCAAGAACCCGGACAGGGGGCTAGGCCCCTCCACTTT
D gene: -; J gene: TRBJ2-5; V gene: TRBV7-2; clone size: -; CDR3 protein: CASSVRGRGPETQYF; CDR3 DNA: TGTGCCAGCAGCGTCAGGGGACGGGGCCCGGAGACCCAGTACTTC
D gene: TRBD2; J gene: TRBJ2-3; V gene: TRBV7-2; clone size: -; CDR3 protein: CASSPAGGPLSSTQYF; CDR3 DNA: TGTGCCAGCAGCCCAGCGGGAGGGCCCCTTAGTTCTACGCAGTATTTT
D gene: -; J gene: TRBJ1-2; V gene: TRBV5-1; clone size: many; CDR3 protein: CASSPQGIDYGYTF; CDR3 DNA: TGCGCCAGCAGCCCCCAGGGGATTGACTATGGCTACACCTTC
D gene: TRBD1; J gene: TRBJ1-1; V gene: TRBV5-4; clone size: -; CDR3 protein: CASSPTGGRDTEAFF; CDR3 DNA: TGTGCCAGCAGCCCGACAGGGGGCAGGGACACTGAAGCTTTCTTT
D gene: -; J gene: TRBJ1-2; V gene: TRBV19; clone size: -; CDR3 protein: CASSIERTPPYTF; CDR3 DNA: TGTGCCAGTAGTATTGAGAGGACACCTCCCTACACCTTC
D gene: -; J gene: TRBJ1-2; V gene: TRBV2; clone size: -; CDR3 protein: CASTQGPGAGYGYTF; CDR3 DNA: TGTGCCAGCACTCAAGGGCCGGGTGCGGGGTATGGCTACACCTTC
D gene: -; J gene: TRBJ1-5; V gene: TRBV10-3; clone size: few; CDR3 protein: CAISDGGNQPQHF; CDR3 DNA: TGTGCCATCAGTGACGGTGGCAATCAGCCCCAGCATTTT
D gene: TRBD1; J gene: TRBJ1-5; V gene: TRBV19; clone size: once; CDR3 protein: CASRDRRKIQPQHF; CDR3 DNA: TGTGCCTCAAGGGACAGGCGAAAAATTCAGCCCCAGCATTTT